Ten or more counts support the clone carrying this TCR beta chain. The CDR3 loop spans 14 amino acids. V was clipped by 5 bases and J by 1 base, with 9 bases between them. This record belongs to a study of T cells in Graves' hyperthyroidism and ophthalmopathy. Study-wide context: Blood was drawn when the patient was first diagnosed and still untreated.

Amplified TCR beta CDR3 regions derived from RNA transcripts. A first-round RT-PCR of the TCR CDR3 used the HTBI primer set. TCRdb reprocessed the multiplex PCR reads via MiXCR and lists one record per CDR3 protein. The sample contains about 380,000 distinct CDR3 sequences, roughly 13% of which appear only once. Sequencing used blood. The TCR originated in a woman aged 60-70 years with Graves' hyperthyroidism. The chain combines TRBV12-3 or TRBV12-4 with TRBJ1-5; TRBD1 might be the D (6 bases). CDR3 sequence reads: CASSHRDSNQPQHF. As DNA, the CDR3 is TGTGCCAGCAGTCACAGGGACAGCAATCAGCCCCAGCATTTT.